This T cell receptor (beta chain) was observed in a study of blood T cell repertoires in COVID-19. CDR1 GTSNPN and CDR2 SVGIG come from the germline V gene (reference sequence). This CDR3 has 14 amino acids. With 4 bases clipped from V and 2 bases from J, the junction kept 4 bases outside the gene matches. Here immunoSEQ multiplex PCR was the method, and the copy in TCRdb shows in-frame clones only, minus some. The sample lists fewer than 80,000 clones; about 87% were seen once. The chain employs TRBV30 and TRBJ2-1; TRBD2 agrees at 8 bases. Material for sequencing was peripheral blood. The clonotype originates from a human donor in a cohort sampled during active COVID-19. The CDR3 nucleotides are TGTGCCTGGATCCTAGCGGGCCCCTACAATGAGCAGTTCTTC. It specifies CAWILAGPYNEQFF.